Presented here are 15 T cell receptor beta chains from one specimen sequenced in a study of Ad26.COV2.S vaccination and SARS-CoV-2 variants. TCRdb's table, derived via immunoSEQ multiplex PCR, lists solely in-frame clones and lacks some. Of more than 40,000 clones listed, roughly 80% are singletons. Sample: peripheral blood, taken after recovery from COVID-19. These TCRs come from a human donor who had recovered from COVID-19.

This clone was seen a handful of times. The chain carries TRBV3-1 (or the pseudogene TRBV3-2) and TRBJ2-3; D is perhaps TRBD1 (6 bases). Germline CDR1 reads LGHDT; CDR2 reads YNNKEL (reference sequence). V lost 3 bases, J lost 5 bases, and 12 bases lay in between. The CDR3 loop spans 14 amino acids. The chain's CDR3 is CASSQGHAGDTQYF. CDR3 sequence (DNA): TGTGCCAGCAGCCAGGGACATGCCGGAGATACGCAGTATTTT.

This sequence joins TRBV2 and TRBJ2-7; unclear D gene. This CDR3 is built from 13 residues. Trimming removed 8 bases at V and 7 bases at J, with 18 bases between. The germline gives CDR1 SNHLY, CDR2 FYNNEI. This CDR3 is CASVPPDWVEQYF. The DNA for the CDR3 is TGTGCCAGCGTCCCACCCGACTGGGTGGAGCAGTACTTC.

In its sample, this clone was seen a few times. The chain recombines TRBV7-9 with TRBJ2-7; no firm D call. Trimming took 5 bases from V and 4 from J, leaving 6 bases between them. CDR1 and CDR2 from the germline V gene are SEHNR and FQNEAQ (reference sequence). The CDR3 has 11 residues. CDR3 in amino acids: CASSHQYEQYF. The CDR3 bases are TGTGCCAGCAGCCATCAATACGAGCAGTACTTC.

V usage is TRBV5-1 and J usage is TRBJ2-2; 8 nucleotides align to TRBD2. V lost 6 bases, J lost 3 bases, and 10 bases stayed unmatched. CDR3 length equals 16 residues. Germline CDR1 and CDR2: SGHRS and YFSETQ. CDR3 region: CASTYNSGTHTGELFF. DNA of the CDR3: TGCGCCAGCACCTACAATAGCGGGACCCACACCGGGGAGCTGTTTTTT.

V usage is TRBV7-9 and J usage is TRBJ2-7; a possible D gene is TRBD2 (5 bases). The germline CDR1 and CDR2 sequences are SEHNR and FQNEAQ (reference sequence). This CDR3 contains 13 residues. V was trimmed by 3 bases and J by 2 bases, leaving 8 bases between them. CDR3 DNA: TGTGCCAGCAGCTTGTCCGGGACCTACGAGCAGTACTTC. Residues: CASSLSGTYEQYF.

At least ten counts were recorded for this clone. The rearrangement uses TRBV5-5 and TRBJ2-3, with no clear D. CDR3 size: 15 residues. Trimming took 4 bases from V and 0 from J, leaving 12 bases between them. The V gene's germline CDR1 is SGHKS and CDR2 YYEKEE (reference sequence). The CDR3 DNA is TGTGCCAGCAGCGAGGACCTCAGTAGCACAGATACGCAGTATTTT. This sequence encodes CASSEDLSSTDTQYF.

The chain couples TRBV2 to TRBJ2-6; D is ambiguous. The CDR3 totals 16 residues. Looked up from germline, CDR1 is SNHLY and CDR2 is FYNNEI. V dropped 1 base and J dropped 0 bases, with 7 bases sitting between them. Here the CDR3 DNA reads TGTGCCAGCAGTGAAGGTTTGTTCTCTGGGGCCAACGTCCTGACTTTC. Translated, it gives CASSEGLFSGANVLTF.

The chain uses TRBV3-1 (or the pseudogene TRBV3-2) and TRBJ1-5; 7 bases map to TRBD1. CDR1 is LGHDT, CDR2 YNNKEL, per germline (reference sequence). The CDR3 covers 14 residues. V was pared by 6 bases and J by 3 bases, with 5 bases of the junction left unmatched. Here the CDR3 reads CASSRGQANQPQHF. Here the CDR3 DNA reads TGTGCCAGCAGTCGAGGACAGGCCAATCAGCCCCAGCATTTT.

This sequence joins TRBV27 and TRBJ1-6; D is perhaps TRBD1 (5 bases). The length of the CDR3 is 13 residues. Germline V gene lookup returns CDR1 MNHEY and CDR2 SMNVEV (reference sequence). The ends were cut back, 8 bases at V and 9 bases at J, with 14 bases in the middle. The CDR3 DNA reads TGTGCCAGCCGGGGGTTTGAGCGTTCACCCCTCCACTTT. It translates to CASRGFERSPLHF.

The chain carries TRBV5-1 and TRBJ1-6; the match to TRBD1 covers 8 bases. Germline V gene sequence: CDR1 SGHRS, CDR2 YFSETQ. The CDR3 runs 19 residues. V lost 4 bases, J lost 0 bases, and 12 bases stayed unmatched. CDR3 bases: TGCGCCAGCAGCCTGACAGGGGATTACCCGGGCTCCTATAATTCACCCCTCCACTTT. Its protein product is CASSLTGDYPGSYNSPLHF.

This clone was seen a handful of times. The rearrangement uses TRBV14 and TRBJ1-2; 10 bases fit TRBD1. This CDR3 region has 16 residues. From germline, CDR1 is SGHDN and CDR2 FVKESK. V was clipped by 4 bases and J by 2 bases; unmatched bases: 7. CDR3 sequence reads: CASSRDRGQRNYGYTF. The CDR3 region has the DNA TGTGCCAGCAGCCGGGACAGGGGACAACGAAACTATGGCTACACCTTC.

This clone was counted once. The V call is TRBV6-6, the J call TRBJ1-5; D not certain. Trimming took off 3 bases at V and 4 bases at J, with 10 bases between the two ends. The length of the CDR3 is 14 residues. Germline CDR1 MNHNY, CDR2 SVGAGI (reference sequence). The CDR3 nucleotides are TGTGCCAGCAGTTATCCGGAGCGGAATCAGCCCCAGCATTTT. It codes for CASSYPERNQPQHF.

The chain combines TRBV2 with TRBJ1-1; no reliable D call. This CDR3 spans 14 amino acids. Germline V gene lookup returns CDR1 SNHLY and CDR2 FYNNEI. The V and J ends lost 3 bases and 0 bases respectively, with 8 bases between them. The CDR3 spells CASSDGLMNTEAFF. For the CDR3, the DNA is TGTGCCAGCAGTGATGGGCTCATGAACACTGAAGCTTTCTTT.

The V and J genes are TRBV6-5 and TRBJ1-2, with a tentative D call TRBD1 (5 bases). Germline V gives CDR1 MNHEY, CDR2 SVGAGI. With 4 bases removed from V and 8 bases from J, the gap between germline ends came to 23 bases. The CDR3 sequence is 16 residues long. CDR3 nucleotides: TGTGCCAGCAGTTGGGACTCCTCTTTTGAGCCTCGGGGCTACACCTTC. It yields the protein CASSWDSSFEPRGYTF.

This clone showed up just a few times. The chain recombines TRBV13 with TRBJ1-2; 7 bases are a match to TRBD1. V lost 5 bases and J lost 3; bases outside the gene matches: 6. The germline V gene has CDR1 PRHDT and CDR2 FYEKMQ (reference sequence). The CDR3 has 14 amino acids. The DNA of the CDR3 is TGTGCCAGCAGCATCCGGGACAGATACTATGGCTACACCTTC. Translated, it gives CASSIRDRYYGYTF.